The 6 T cell receptor beta chains below were found in one sample sequenced in a study of T-cell reconstitution after alpha-beta-depleted transplantation in children. Unique molecular identifiers were used to barcode this TCRbeta library. MiXCR was run by TCRdb on the PCR reads, yielding one entry per CDR3 protein. Of 45,000 to 70,000 distinct CDR3 sequences detected, 40% to 45% appear once; the ten largest clones hold 95% to 98%. Specimen: PBMCs, mostly from graft donor cells, collected 360 days after TCRalphabeta/CD19-depleted stem cell transplant. Source of these receptors: a male patient aged 10-17 years who had a stem cell transplant for acute lymphoblastic leukemia, so the T cells may come from the graft donor.

This clonotype has more than one count but fewer than ten. The chain couples TRBV29-1 to TRBJ1-1; D is possibly TRBD1 (5 bases). Trimming left V 6 bases short and J 6 bases short, with 20 bases between. The germline V gene has CDR1 SQVTM and CDR2 ANQGSEA. The CDR3 runs 14 residues. CDR3 nucleotide sequence: TGCAGCGTCCCTGGGAGGGGTGGTGACTCTGAAGCTTTCTTT. Protein product: CSVPGRGGDSEAFF.

The V gene is TRBV20-1, the J gene TRBJ2-5, with a tentative D call TRBD1 (6 bases). The ends were cut back, 3 bases at V and 1 base at J, with 9 bases in the middle. CDR3 length: 13 amino acids. In germline, CDR1 is DFQATT, CDR2 SNEGSKA (reference sequence). CDR3 in amino acids: CSARLGGQETQYF. The CDR3 nucleotides read TGCAGTGCTAGGCTAGGGGGCCAAGAGACCCAGTACTTC.

The CDR3 protein is CASSQDLAPSSYEQYF. DNA of the CDR3: TGCGCCAGCAGCCAAGATCTAGCGCCGAGCTCCTACGAGCAGTACTTC. The J gene is TRBJ2-7, the V gene TRBV4-1; maybe TRBD2 (6 bases). CDR1 is MGHRA, CDR2 YSYEKL, per germline. Deletions cut 0 bases from V and 0 bases from J, with 12 bases between. This CDR3 contains 16 residues.

This chain links TRBV10-2 with TRBJ2-3; 7 bases agree with TRBD1. CDR3 length: 15 amino acids. V was clipped by 1 base and J by 4 bases; unmatched bases: 5. Germline CDR1 reads WSHSY; CDR2 reads SAAADI. The CDR3 here is CASSEWGTAPDTQYF. DNA for the CDR3: TGCGCCAGCAGTGAGTGGGGGACAGCCCCAGATACGCAGTATTTT.

J is TRBJ2-4 and V is TRBV11-2; 12 nucleotides align to TRBD2. J was trimmed by 1 base and V by 5 bases; bases with no gene match: 9. Germline V gene lookup returns CDR1 SGHAT and CDR2 FQNNGV. The CDR3 sequence is 18 residues long. The CDR3 nucleotides read TGTGCCAGCAGCAGCAGACTAGCGGGAGTACTGGCCAAAAACATTCAGTACTTC. Its protein is CASSSRLAGVLAKNIQYF. The variable domain in full, with the rest retrieved from reference TRBV11-2 and TRBJ2-4, is EAGVAQSPRYKIIEKRQSVAFWCNPISGHATLYWYQQILGQGPKLLIQFQNNGVVDDSQLPKDRFSAERLKGVDSTLKIQPAKLEDSAVYLCASSSRLAGVLAKNIQYFGAGTRLSVL.

The chain's CDR3 is CASTMDRFAYEQYF. The CDR3 bases are TGTGCCAGCACCATGGACAGGTTCGCCTACGAGCAGTACTTC. The V call is TRBV27, the J call TRBJ2-7, with 7 bases lining up with TRBD1. The V segment lost 7 bases and the J segment 2 bases; nucleotides outside the gene matches: 8. CDR1 is MNHEY and CDR2 is SMNVEV in the germline V gene (reference sequence). This CDR3 has 14 residues.